A single sample gave rise to the 8 T cell receptor beta chains below, sequenced in a study of human T cells and chemical hapten exposure. Time point specified: patch test 1, 2 weeks after DPC sensitization. The treatment is: therapeutic diphenylcyclopropenone sensitization with weekly scalp DPC. TCRdb reanalysed the RACE reads using MiXCR and keeps one entry per CDR3 protein. The data show approximately 110,000 distinct CDR3 sequences, 9.5% to 11% seen once. Specimen: whole blood, collected in connection with sensitization to the hapten diphenylcyclopropenone (DPC). The receptors stem from a woman aged 40 to 50 with alopecia areata. Some clones in this sample may be carry-over from other donors' samples.

The rearrangement joins TRBV12-3 or TRBV12-4 to TRBJ2-2; no firm D call. V was shortened by 3 bases and J by 1 base, with 15 bases between the two germline ends. The CDR3 is made up of 17 amino acids. CDR3 bases: TGTGCCAGCAGTTTTGGGCGATCCAAGCGGAACACCGGGGAGCTGTTTTTT. This translates into CASSFGRSKRNTGELFF.

This clonotype has a handful of counts. The chain links TRBV27 to TRBJ2-7, with 15 bases fitting TRBD2. V lost 8 bases to trimming and J lost 5 bases; unmatched junction nucleotides: 10. This CDR3 region has 16 residues. Germline-derived CDR1 and CDR2 are MNHEY and SMNVEV (reference sequence). The CDR3 DNA reads TGTGCCAGCGGGGGGACTAGCGGGAGGTTATCCCACGAGCAGTACTTC. It yields the protein CASGGTSGRLSHEQYF.

V is TRBV10-3 and J is TRBJ2-5; D is uncertain. The germline V and J ends were trimmed by 0 bases and 5 bases, with 7 bases remaining between them. CDR1 ENHRY and CDR2 SYGVKD come from the germline V gene. The CDR3 consists of 13 residues. In DNA, the CDR3 is TGTGCCATCAGTGAGTCGAGTTTGGAGACCCAGTACTTC. It codes for CAISESSLETQYF.

The V gene is TRBV7-2, the J gene TRBJ1-2; no firm D call. Germline assignment: CDR1 SGHTA and CDR2 FQGNSA. This CDR3 has 14 residues. V lost 5 bases, J lost 4 bases, and 14 bases lay in between. CDR3 sequence: CASSPGTATYGYTF. The CDR3 DNA follows: TGTGCCAGCAGCCCCGGTACGGCGACCTATGGCTACACCTTC. Full variable domain (missing parts from reference TRBV7-2 and TRBJ1-2): GAGVSQSPSNKVTEKGKDVELRCDPISGHTALYWYRQSLGQGLEFLIYFQGNSAPDKSGLPSDRFSAERTGGSVSTLTIQRTQQEDSAVYLCASSPGTATYGYTFGSGTRLTVV.

At least ten counts were recorded for this clonotype. The chain links TRBV6-6 to TRBJ2-2; 7 nucleotides match TRBD2. Per the germline V gene, CDR1 is MNHNY and CDR2 is SVGAGI (reference sequence). J was trimmed by 4 bases and V by 5 bases; bases with no gene match: 7. This CDR3 region has 15 residues. The CDR3: CASSPFRTSTGELFF. The CDR3 nucleotides read TGTGCCAGCAGTCCATTCAGGACTAGCACCGGGGAGCTGTTTTTT.

The chain couples TRBV10-3 to TRBJ1-1; no reliable D call. Trimming stripped 6 bases from V and 1 base from J, with 6 bases between. The germline gives CDR1 ENHRY, CDR2 SYGVKD. The CDR3 has 12 amino acids. CDR3 amino acids: CAIRTANTEAFF. In nucleotides, the CDR3 is TGTGCCATCAGGACGGCGAACACTGAAGCTTTCTTT.

This clonotype was detected only a few times. The chain employs TRBV6-5 and TRBJ2-1; TRBD2 matches at 7 bases. The V gene's germline CDR1 is MNHEY and CDR2 SVGAGI. The V gene end was trimmed by 5 bases and the J gene end by 5 bases; junction bases not matched to a gene: 9. CDR3 length: 15 residues. The CDR3 bases are TGTGCCAGCAGTACTCTCGGAGCGGGGAACAATGAGCAGTTCTTC. Encoded protein: CASSTLGAGNNEQFF.

This clonotype appeared a few times. The V call is TRBV29-1, the J call TRBJ1-1; D remains unclear. The CDR3 totals 13 residues. CDR1 SQVTM and CDR2 ANQGSEA come from the germline V gene. Trimming cost V 3 bases and J 4 bases, with 12 bases left between them. Here the CDR3 reads CSVEAAVGTEAFF. CDR3 nucleotide sequence: TGCAGCGTTGAGGCAGCCGTCGGCACTGAAGCTTTCTTT.